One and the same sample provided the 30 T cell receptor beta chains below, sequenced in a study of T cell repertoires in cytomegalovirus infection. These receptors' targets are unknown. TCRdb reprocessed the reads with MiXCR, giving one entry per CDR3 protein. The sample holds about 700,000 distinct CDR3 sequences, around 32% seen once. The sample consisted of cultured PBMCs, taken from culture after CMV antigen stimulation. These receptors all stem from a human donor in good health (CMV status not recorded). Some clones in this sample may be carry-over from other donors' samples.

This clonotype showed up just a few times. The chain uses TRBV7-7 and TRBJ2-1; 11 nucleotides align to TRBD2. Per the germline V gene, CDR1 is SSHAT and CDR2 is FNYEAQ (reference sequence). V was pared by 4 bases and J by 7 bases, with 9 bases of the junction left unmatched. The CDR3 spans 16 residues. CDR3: CASSSNLAGGFNEQFF. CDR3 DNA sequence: TGTGCCAGCAGCTCCAATCTAGCGGGAGGTTTTAATGAGCAGTTCTTC. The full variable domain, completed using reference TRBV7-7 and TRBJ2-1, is GAGVSQSPRYKVTKRGQDVTLRCDPISSHATLYWYQQALGQGPEFLTYFNYEAQPDKSGLPSDRFSAERPEGSISTLTIQRTEQRDSAMYRCASSSNLAGGFNEQFFGPGTRLTVL.

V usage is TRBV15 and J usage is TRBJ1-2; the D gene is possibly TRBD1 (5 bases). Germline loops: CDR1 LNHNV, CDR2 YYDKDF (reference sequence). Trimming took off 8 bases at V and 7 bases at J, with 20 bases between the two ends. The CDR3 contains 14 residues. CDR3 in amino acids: CATGPGPGLGGYTF. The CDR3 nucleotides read TGTGCCACCGGACCTGGGCCGGGGCTGGGTGGCTACACCTTC.

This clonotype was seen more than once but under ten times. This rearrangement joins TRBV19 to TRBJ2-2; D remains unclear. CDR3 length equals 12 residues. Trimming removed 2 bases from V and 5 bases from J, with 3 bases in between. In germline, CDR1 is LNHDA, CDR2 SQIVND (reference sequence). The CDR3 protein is CASSIRTGELFF. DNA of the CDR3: TGTGCCAGTAGTATACGAACCGGGGAGCTGTTTTTT.

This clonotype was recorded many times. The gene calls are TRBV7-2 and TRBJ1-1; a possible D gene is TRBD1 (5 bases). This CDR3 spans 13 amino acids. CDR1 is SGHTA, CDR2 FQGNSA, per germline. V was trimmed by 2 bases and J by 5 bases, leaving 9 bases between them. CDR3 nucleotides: TGTGCCAGCAGCTTACAATGGGGGACTGAAGCTTTCTTT. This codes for CASSLQWGTEAFF.

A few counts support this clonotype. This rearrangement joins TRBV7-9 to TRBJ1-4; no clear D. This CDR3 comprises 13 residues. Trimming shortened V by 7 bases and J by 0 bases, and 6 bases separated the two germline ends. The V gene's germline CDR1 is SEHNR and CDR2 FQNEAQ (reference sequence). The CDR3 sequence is CASTFATNEKLFF. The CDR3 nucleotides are TGTGCCAGCACATTTGCAACTAATGAAAAACTGTTTTTT.

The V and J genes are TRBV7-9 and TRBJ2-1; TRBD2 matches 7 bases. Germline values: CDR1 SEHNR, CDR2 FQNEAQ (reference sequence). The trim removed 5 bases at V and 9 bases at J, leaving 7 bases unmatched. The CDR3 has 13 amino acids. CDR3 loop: CASSQLGGVEQFF. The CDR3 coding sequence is TGTGCCAGCAGCCAATTGGGGGGGGTTGAGCAGTTCTTC.

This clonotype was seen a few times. CDR3 loop: CASSSPTASGTETQYF. The CDR3 nucleotides read TGTGCCAGCAGTTCCCCGACAGCTAGCGGGACGGAGACCCAGTACTTC. V is TRBV12-3 or TRBV12-4 and J is TRBJ2-5, with 9 bases fitting TRBD2. With V trimmed by 4 bases and J by 5 bases, 11 bases remained unmatched. CDR3 length equals 16 residues.

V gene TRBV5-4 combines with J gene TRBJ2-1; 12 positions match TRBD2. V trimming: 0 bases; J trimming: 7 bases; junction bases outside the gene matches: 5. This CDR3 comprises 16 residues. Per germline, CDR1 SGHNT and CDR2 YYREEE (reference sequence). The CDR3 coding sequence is TGTGCCAGCAGCTTGGCCGCGACTAGCGGGAGTAATGAGCAGTTCTTC. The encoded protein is CASSLAATSGSNEQFF.

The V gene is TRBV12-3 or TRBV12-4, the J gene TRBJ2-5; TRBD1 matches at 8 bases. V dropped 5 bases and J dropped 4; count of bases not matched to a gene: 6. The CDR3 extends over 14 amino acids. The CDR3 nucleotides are TGTGCCAGCAGTGGACAGGGCCTTCGAGAGACCCAGTACTTC. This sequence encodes CASSGQGLRETQYF.

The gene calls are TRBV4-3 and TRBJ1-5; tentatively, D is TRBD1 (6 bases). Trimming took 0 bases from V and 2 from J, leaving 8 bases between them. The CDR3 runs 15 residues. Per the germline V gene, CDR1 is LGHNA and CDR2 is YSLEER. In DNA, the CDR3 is TGCGCCAGCAGCCAAGACTGGACAGGCAATCAGCCCCAGCATTTT. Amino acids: CASSQDWTGNQPQHF.

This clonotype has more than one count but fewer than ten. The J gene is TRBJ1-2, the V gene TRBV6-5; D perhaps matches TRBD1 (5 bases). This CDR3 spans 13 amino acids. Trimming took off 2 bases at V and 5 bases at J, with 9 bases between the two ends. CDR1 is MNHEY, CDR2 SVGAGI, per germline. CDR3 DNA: TGTGCCAGCAGTTACGCAGGGCGGTATGGCTACACCTTC. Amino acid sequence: CASSYAGRYGYTF.

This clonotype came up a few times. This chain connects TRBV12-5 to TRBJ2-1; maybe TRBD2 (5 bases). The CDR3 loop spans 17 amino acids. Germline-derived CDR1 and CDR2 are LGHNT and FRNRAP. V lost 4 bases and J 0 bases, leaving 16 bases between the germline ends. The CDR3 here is CASGSPAGGLSYNEQFF. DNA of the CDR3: TGTGCTAGTGGTTCCCCAGCTGGCGGACTCTCCTACAATGAGCAGTTCTTC.

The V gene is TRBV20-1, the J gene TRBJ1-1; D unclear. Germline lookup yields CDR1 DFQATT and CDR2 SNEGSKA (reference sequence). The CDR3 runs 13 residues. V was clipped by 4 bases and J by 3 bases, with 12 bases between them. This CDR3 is CSAKRTWDTEAFF. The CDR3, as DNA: TGCAGTGCTAAGCGAACCTGGGACACTGAAGCTTTCTTT.

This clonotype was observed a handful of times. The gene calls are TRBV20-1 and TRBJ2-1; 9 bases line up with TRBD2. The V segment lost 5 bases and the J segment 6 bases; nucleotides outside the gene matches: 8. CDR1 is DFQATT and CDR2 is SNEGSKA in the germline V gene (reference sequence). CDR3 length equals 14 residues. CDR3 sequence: CSAPGWTSVNEQFF. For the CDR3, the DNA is TGCAGTGCTCCGGGATGGACTAGCGTCAATGAGCAGTTCTTC.

The CDR3 sequence is CASSFSALGLADKETQYF. The CDR3 nucleotides are TGTGCCAGCAGCTTCTCTGCCCTAGGTCTAGCGGATAAAGAGACCCAGTACTTC. The rearrangement links TRBV7-7 to TRBJ2-5; 7 bases are shared with TRBD2. With V trimmed by 3 bases and J by 3 bases, 16 bases remained unmatched. CDR3 length equals 18 residues. Germline assignment: CDR1 SSHAT and CDR2 FNYEAQ (reference sequence).

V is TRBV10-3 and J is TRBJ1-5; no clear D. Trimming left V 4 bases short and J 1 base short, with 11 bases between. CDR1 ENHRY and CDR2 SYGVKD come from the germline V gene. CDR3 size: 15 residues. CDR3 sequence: CAISGRGDSNQPQHF. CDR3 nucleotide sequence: TGTGCCATCAGTGGCCGTGGTGACAGCAATCAGCCCCAGCATTTT.

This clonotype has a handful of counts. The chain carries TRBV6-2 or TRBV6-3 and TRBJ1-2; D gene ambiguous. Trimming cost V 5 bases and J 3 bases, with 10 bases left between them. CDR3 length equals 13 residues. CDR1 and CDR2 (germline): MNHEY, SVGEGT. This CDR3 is CASSLTDDYGYTF. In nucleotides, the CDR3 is TGTGCCAGCAGTCTTACCGACGACTATGGCTACACCTTC.

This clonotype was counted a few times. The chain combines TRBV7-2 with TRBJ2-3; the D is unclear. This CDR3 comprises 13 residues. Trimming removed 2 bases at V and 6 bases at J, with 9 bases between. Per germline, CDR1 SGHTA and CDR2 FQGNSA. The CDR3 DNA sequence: TGTGCCAGCAGCTTATTTGGGTCTGATACGCAGTATTTT. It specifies CASSLFGSDTQYF.

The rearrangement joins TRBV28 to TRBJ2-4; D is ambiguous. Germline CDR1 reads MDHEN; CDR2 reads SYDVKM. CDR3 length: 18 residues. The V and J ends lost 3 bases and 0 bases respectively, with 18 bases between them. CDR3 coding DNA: TGTGCCAGCAGTTTGCCCTACCGCGGCGTTCTAGCCAAAAACATTCAGTACTTC. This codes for CASSLPYRGVLAKNIQYF. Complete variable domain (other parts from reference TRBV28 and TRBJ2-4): DVKVTQSSRYLVKRTGEKVFLECVQDMDHENMFWYRQDPGLGLRLIYFSYDVKMKEKGDIPEGYSVSREKKERFSLILESASTNQTSMYLCASSLPYRGVLAKNIQYFGAGTRLSVL.

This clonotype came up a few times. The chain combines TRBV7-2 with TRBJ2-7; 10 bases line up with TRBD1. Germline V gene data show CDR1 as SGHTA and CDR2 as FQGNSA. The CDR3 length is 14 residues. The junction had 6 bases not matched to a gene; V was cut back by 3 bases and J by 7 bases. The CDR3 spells CASSFDRGPGEQYF. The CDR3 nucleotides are TGTGCCAGCAGCTTCGACAGGGGGCCTGGGGAGCAGTACTTC.

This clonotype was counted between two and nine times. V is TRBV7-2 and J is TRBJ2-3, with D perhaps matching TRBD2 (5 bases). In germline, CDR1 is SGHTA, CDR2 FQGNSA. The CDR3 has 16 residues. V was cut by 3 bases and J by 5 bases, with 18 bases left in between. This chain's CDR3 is CASSLGAGQAGDTQYF. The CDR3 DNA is TGTGCCAGCAGCTTGGGCGCAGGTCAGGCGGGAGATACGCAGTATTTT.

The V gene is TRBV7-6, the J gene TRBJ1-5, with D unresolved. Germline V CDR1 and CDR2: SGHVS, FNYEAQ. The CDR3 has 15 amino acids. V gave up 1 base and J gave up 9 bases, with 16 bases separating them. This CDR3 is CASSLDPDPSRPQHF. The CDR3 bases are TGTGCCAGCAGCTTAGATCCGGACCCGAGTCGGCCCCAGCATTTT.

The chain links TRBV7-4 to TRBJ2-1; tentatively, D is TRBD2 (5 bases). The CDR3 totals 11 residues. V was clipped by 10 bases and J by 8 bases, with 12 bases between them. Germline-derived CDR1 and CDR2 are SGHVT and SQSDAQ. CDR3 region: CAKADSDEQFF. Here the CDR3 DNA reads TGTGCCAAAGCGGACTCGGATGAGCAGTTCTTC.

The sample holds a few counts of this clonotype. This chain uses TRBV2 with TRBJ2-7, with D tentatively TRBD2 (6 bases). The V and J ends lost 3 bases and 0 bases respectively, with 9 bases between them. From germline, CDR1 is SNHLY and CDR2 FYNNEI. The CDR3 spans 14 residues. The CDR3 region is CASSDWGDSYEQYF. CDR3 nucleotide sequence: TGTGCCAGCAGTGATTGGGGGGACTCCTACGAGCAGTACTTC.

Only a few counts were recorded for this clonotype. CDR3 DNA sequence: TGTGCCAGCAGTTTCGGGACTCAAGTTAGCAATCAGCCCCAGCATTTT. Translating it yields CASSFGTQVSNQPQHF. The chain carries TRBV28 and TRBJ1-5, with D possibly TRBD1 on 5 matching bases. Per germline, CDR1 MDHEN and CDR2 SYDVKM. The CDR3 loop spans 16 amino acids. V lost 3 bases, J lost 0 bases, and 12 bases lay in between.

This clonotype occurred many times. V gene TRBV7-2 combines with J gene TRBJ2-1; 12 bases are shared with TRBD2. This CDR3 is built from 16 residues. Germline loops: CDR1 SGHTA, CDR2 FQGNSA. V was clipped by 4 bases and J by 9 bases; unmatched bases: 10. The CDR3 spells CASSSTTSGRVGEQFF. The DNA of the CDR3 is TGTGCCAGCAGCTCAACGACTAGCGGGAGAGTAGGTGAGCAGTTCTTC.

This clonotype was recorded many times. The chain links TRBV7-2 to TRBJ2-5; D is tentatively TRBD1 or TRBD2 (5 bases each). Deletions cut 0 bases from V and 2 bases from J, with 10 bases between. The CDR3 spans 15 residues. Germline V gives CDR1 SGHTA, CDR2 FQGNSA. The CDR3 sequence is CASSLAPGRQETQYF. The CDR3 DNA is TGTGCCAGCAGCTTAGCGCCGGGACGACAAGAGACCCAGTACTTC.

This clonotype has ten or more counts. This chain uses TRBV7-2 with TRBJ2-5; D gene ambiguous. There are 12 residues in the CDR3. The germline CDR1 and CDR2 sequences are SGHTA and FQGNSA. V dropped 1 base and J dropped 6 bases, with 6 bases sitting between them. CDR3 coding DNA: TGTGCCAGCAGCTTAGAGGGTCAGACCCAGTACTTC. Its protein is CASSLEGQTQYF. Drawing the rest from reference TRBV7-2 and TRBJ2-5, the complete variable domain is GAGVSQSPSNKVTEKGKDVELRCDPISGHTALYWYRQSLGQGLEFLIYFQGNSAPDKSGLPSDRFSAERTGGSVSTLTIQRTQQEDSAVYLCASSLEGQTQYFGPGTRLLVL.

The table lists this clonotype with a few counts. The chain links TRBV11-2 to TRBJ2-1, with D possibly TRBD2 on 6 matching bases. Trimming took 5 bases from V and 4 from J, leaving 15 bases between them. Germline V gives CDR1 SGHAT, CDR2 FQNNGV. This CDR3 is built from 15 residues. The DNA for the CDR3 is TGTGCCAGCAGCCTCTCCCGGACTACGTACAATGAGCAGTTCTTC. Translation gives CASSLSRTTYNEQFF.

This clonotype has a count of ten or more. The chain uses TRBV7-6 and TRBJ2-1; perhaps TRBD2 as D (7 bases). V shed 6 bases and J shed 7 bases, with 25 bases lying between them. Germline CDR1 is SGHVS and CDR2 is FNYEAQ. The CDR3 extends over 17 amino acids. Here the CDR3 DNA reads TGTGCCAGCAGTAGAGCCGGGGGGCGCCGAGTGGTAAATGAGCAGTTCTTC. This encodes CASSRAGGRRVVNEQFF.